The rows below give T cell receptor beta chains drawn from one sample of a study of T cell responses to AZD1222 COVID-19 vaccine. Produced via immunoSEQ multiplex PCR; TCRdb's table is partial and in-frame only. The sample records around 130,000 clones, 87% being singletons. Sequences were derived from peripheral blood, sampled on day 0 of AZD1222 vaccination. These receptor sequences come from an adult in good health. CDR3s include the opening cysteine and the closing phenylalanine or tryptophan. The D gene is left open where the match is weak. Where a row states a size, it is once, few, many or the class of an expanded clone; other rows omit it.

TRBV6-6	NA	NA	TRBJ1-1	CASSYDSRTEAFF	TGTGCCAGCAGTTACGACTCCCGCACTGAAGCTTTCTTT
TRBV20-1	TRBD2	NA	TRBJ2-3	CSASPIVGGAVTDTQYF	TGCAGTGCTAGTCCGATAGTCGGGGGGGCGGTCACAGATACGCAGTATTTT
TRBV30	NA	NA	TRBJ1-2	CAWSHGGVYGYTF	TGTGCCTGGAGCCACGGAGGAGTCTATGGCTACACCTTC
TRBV7-2	NA	NA	TRBJ1-1	CASNANRDTEAFF	TGTGCCAGCAATGCTAACAGGGATACTGAAGCTTTCTTT
TRBV12-3/TRBV12-4	NA	NA	TRBJ1-2	CASLRGGSGYTF	TGTGCCAGCCTCCGTGGGGGGAGTGGCTACACCTTC
TRBV5-1	TRBD1	NA	TRBJ1-1	CASSPGTGVANTEAFF	TGCGCCAGCAGCCCAGGGACAGGGGTCGCGAACACTGAAGCTTTCTTT
TRBV16	NA	NA	TRBJ1-5	CASSQTGAGGQPQHF	TGTGCCAGCAGCCAGACTGGGGCTGGGGGCCAGCCCCAGCATTTT
TRBV18	TRBD1	NA	TRBJ1-2	CASSRDRVNYGYTF	TGTGCCAGCTCGCGGGACAGGGTGAACTATGGCTACACCTTC
TRBV7-2	NA	NA	TRBJ1-5	CASSLSFGAGTYSNQPQHF	TGTGCCAGCAGCTTAAGTTTTGGCGCAGGGACATATAGCAATCAGCCCCAGCATTTT
TRBV6-5	NA	NA	TRBJ2-7	CASSQLVTSYEQYF	TGTGCCAGCAGCCAACTAGTGACATCCTACGAGCAGTACTTC
TRBV7-6	NA	NA	TRBJ2-7	CASSLAQGLKNEQYF	TGTGCCAGCAGCTTAGCTCAGGGGCTAAAGAACGAGCAGTACTTC
TRBV19	NA	NA	TRBJ1-5	CASSSGDYIGQPQHF	TGTGCCAGTTCCTCGGGGGACTATATCGGTCAGCCCCAGCATTTT
TRBV5-1	NA	NA	TRBJ1-4	CASAAGRTATNEKLFF	TGCGCCAGCGCGGCGGGGAGGACAGCAACTAATGAAAAACTGTTTTTT
TRBV7-9	NA	NA	TRBJ2-7	CASSLASLGVREQYF	TGTGCCAGCAGCTTAGCAAGCCTAGGGGTCCGGGAGCAGTACTTC
TRBV28	NA	NA	TRBJ2-3	CASSLSRDTDTQYF	TGTGCCAGCAGTTTAAGTCGGGACACAGATACGCAGTATTTT
TRBV19	NA	NA	TRBJ1-4	CASSTVTATNEKLFF	TGTGCCAGTAGTACGGTAACTGCAACTAATGAAAAACTGTTTTTT
TRBV10-2	NA	few	TRBJ1-6	CASSEQGPQSSYNSPLHF	TGCGCCAGCAGCGAACAGGGTCCCCAAAGTTCCTATAATTCACCCCTCCACTTT
TRBV14	NA	NA	TRBJ2-1	CASSPTEGKTYNEQFF	TGTGCCAGCAGTCCCACGGAGGGTAAGACTTACAATGAGCAGTTCTTC
TRBV9	NA	NA	TRBJ2-2	CASSVDGAGELFF	TGTGCCAGCAGCGTAGACGGGGCCGGGGAGCTGTTTTTT
TRBV7-2	NA	NA	TRBJ2-3	CASSLIPGRSTDTQYF	TGTGCCAGCAGCCTAATACCGGGACGCAGCACAGATACGCAGTATTTT
TRBV7-3	NA	NA	TRBJ2-7	CASSLMPPPYEQYF	TGTGCCAGCAGCTTAATGCCCCCTCCCTACGAGCAGTACTTC
TRBV6-2/TRBV6-3	NA	NA	TRBJ2-2	CASSRGGIRGELFF	TGTGCCAGCAGTAGAGGGGGTATTCGCGGGGAGCTGTTTTTT
TRBV30	NA	NA	TRBJ2-3	CAWSVLEGTSTDTQYF	TGTGCCTGGAGTGTACTGGAGGGAACTAGCACAGATACGCAGTATTTT
TRBV5-6	NA	NA	TRBJ1-1	CASSFTGRDTEAFF	TGTGCCAGCAGCTTCACAGGCAGGGACACTGAAGCTTTCTTT
TRBV25-1	NA	NA	TRBJ1-6	CASQGNYNSPLHF	TGTGCCTCGCAGGGGAACTATAATTCACCCCTCCACTTT
TRBV5-6	NA	NA	TRBJ2-2	CASSLRAGSITGELFF	TGTGCCAGCAGCTTGAGGGCGGGGAGTATCACCGGGGAGCTGTTTTTT
TRBV3-1/TRBV3-2	NA	NA	TRBJ1-2	CASSHLKGDRFGGYTF	TGTGCCAGCAGCCACCTTAAAGGGGACCGCTTTGGCGGCTACACCTTC
TRBV5-1	NA	NA	TRBJ2-7	CASREQGNSYEQYF	TGCGCCAGCAGAGAGCAGGGGAACTCCTACGAGCAGTACTTC
TRBV3-1/TRBV3-2	TRBD1	NA	TRBJ2-2	CASSFRGQALTGELFF	TGTGCCAGCAGCTTTAGGGGACAGGCCTTAACCGGGGAGCTGTTTTTT
TRBV7-2	NA	NA	TRBJ2-7	CASSAGLYEQYF	TGTGCCAGCAGCGCTGGCCTCTACGAGCAGTACTTC
TRBV5-3	NA	NA	TRBJ2-6	CARSLVQGSGANVLTF	TGTGCCAGAAGCTTGGTACAGGGCTCTGGGGCCAACGTCCTGACTTTC
TRBV7-9	TRBD1	NA	TRBJ1-5	CASSDTQGNQPQHF	TGTGCCAGCAGCGATACACAGGGGAATCAGCCCCAGCATTTT
TRBV7-9	NA	NA	TRBJ2-7	CASSLGTSLPNYYEQYF	TGTGCCAGCAGCTTGGGGACATCTCTCCCCAACTACTACGAGCAGTACTTC
TRBV5-1	TRBD1	NA	TRBJ2-7	CASRPGQGYEQYF	TGCGCCAGCAGACCGGGACAGGGCTACGAGCAGTACTTC
TRBV9	NA	few	TRBJ1-3	CASTTTGTGNTIYF	TGTGCCAGCACCACAACAGGTACTGGAAACACCATATATTTT
TRBV27	NA	NA	TRBJ1-2	CASSPRTENYGYTF	TGTGCCAGCAGCCCGAGGACCGAGAACTATGGCTACACCTTC
TRBV2	NA	few	TRBJ2-5	CATSLGTGQETQYF	TGTGCCACCTCCCTAGGGACTGGCCAAGAGACCCAGTACTTC
TRBV7-8	NA	NA	TRBJ2-5	CASSSEIQETQYF	TGTGCCAGCAGCTCTGAGATCCAAGAGACCCAGTACTTC
TRBV27	TRBD2	NA	TRBJ2-2	CASSHRLASAGELFF	TGTGCCAGCAGTCACCGACTAGCGAGCGCCGGGGAGCTGTTTTTT
TRBV30	NA	few	TRBJ1-5	CAWSGLNSNQPQHF	TGTGCCTGGAGTGGACTAAATAGCAATCAGCCCCAGCATTTT
TRBV21-1	NA	NA	TRBJ2-2	CASSNRTALRTGELFF	TGTGCCAGCAGCAACAGGACAGCCCTCAGGACCGGGGAGCTGTTTTTT
TRBV6-2/TRBV6-3	NA	NA	TRBJ2-1	CASSFRARRNEQFF	TGTGCCAGCAGTTTCCGGGCCCGCAGGAATGAGCAGTTCTTC
TRBV3-1/TRBV3-2	NA	NA	TRBJ2-1	CASSLQEAEQFF	TGTGCCAGCAGCCTACAGGAAGCTGAGCAGTTCTTC
TRBV25-1	NA	NA	TRBJ1-4	CASSEGGVREKLFF	TGTGCCAGCAGTGAGGGAGGGGTGAGGGAAAAACTGTTTTTT
TRBV20-1	NA	NA	TRBJ1-1	CSARENTEAFF	TGCAGTGCTAGGGAGAACACTGAAGCTTTCTTT
TRBV3-1/TRBV3-2	NA	NA	TRBJ1-1	CASSQDLGVSNTEAFF	TGTGCCAGCAGCCAAGATCTCGGGGTTTCCAACACTGAAGCTTTCTTT
TRBV12-3/TRBV12-4	NA	NA	TRBJ2-7	CASSLVRRAEQYF	TGTGCCAGCAGTTTAGTGCGCAGGGCCGAGCAGTACTTC
TRBV10-3	TRBD1	NA	TRBJ2-3	CAISDSTGPSTDTQYF	TGTGCCATCAGTGATTCGACAGGGCCTAGCACAGATACGCAGTATTTT
TRBV4-1	NA	NA	TRBJ1-1	CASSQRGQNSPLNTEAFF	TGCGCCAGCAGCCAAAGAGGACAGAACAGCCCCCTCAACACTGAAGCTTTCTTT